This T cell receptor (beta chain) was sequenced in a study of T cells after yellow fever vaccination (dated by TCRdb to between 2017 and 2020). In terms of the full investigation: Libraries from fractions with low cell numbers were prepared with the SMART-Seq v4 Ultra Low Input RNA kit. To follow T-cell clones before and after primary and booster YFV17D yellow fever vaccination, bulk TCR alpha and beta repertoires were sequenced over time. Two healthy male donors, one aged 18 to 30 and one aged 30 to 39 years, were included in the cohort. Blood was drawn at multiple timepoints before and after primary and secondary immunization, with bulk PBMC replicates and cell subsets isolated. Study-level results and caveats: The secondary T-cell response was found to be weaker but faster than the primary response, with a peak reached on day 5 rather than on day 15. Only a couple of donors were included in the study, so the extent to which the findings can be generalized is limited. Because abundant contaminating clonotypes from the bulk population could be contained in FACS-sorted repertoires, computational filtering was required. A small fraction of clonotypes appeared in both the CD4 and CD8 compartments, likely as a result of convergent recombination. Most clones expanded after primary vaccination were re-detected after the booster (96% of CD4 and approximately 85% of CD8), suggesting broad memory maintenance.

Compared with germline, V lacks 4 bases and J lacks 6 bases; bases without a gene match: 8. From cysteine to phenylalanine, the CDR3 is 15 amino acids long. Here the CDR3 DNA is all that survives: 45 bases in frame from base 1. From the germline V gene, CDR1 is SGDLS and CDR2 is YYNGEE. This clonotype was seen a handful of times. The clone's antigen remains unknown. No base-level quality is on record; no much larger clone is a single base apart. TCR cDNA was synthesized by 5'RACE template switching, which introduced a universal primer site and unique molecular identifiers. Priming for cDNA synthesis came from both the TCR alpha and TCR beta constant segments. Library amplification involved two PCR steps, and the second step added sample barcodes and sequencing adapters. Sequencing of the libraries was done on either Illumina HiSeq 2500 (2x100 bp) or NovaSeq (2x150 bp). The authors processed their data as follows. Reads were demultiplexed and collapsed into UMI consensus sequences with MIGEC, and V(D)J alignment was performed with MiXCR. Using edgeR on replicate PBMC samples, clonotypes were called vaccine-responding if FDR was below 0.01 and the log2 fold change was above 5 up to day 15. Each bulk clonotype received a CD4 or CD8 identity based on whether the sequenced CD4 or CD8 repertoire contained that clonotype at higher abundance. TCRdb passed the public sequencing reads through fastp at Q25 and MiXCR, retaining productive beta sequences. One record per CDR3 amino acid sequence lists the most common genes and DNA. It is TCRdb's table, rather than the study itself, that gives the V and J calls and clone size. The sample records hundreds of thousands of distinct CDR3 sequences, over 8% of which are singletons. Clones ranked in the top ten supply more than 15% of the sample.

This sample's treatment or condition label indicates: live attenuated yellow fever vaccine strain. At every blood-draw timepoint, two biological replicates of bulk PBMCs were collected. A standard Ficoll-Paque protocol was used to isolate PBMCs from peripheral blood. RNA was extracted with TriZol from bulk PBMCs, CD4 and CD8 fractions, and dextramer-positive and dextramer-negative fractions. Specimen: PBMCs, collected on the day of the first yellow fever vaccination. The rearranged chain carries TRBV9 and TRBJ2-1; 9 nucleotides in the junction match TRBD1. The source of this sequence is a man in his late teens or twenties who received the YFV17D yellow fever vaccine. Here the CDR3 is given as CASSSQQGALNEQFF. Read as DNA, the sequence is TGTGCCAGCAGCTCCCAACAGGGGGCTCTCAATGAGCAGTTCTTC.